The 11 T cell receptor beta chains presented below share a single source sample, sequenced in a study of post-analysis software for immune sequencing data. Their antigen targets remain unknown. Study-level results: Four or five TRBV segments (TRBV5-6, TRBV5-1 and TRBV20-1 among them) occurred more frequently in patients than in controls.

Incorporated into the TCR beta cDNA libraries were unique molecular identifiers, which served to reduce PCR and sequencing biases. One entry per CDR3 protein, called by TCRdb with MiXCR from the PCR reads. Of hundreds of thousands of distinct CDR3 sequences listed, about 40% are singletons. Sequencing used blood. These receptor sequences come from a girl between 5 and 17 years old with multiple sclerosis.

With respect to this clonotype: This likely comes from a read error, as the CDR3 has no conserved phenylalanine or tryptophan at its end. The V call is TRBV5-5, the J call TRBJ1-2; D remains unclear. The CDR3 is 11 amino acids. The V end was cut by 6 bases, the J end by 7 bases, with 10 bases between. Germline assignment: CDR1 SGHKS and CDR2 YYEKEE (reference sequence). CDR3 nucleotides: TGTGCCAGCACCACACGGACTGGCTACACCATC. The encoded protein is CASTTRTGYTI.

This clonotype came up once. The chain uses TRBV5-1 and TRBJ1-2, with D maybe TRBD1 (6 bases). The V end lost 7 bases, the J end lost 3 bases, and 19 bases lay between the germline ends. Germline V lookup: CDR1 SGHRS, CDR2 YFSETQ. The CDR3 consists of 15 residues. The CDR3 nucleotides are TGCGCCAGCGCCCGCGGGGACAACGGAGACTATGGCTACACCTTC. This encodes CASARGDNGDYGYTF.

As concerns this clonotype: One junction end does not reproduce the germline sequence, and a read error may be involved. This chain connects TRBV12-3 or TRBV12-4 to TRBJ1-5; no firm D call. CDR3 length equals 14 residues. Here the CDR3 DNA reads TGTGCCAGCAGTCCGGCCTTGGGCAACCAGCCCCAGCATTTT. This codes for CASSPALGNQPQHF.

The genes are TRBV29-1 and TRBJ2-5; 9 bases fit TRBD1. CDR3 length: 13 amino acids. Germline trimming cut 6 bases from V and 2 bases from J; bases unmatched to any gene: 4. Germline CDR1 is SQVTM and CDR2 is ANQGSEA. CDR3 sequence: CSVSGTGQETQYF. Written as DNA, the CDR3 is TGCAGCGTAAGTGGGACAGGGCAAGAGACCCAGTACTTC.

The chain links TRBV7-8 to TRBJ2-7, with a tentative D call TRBD2 (6 bases). The J call could be wrong; TRBJ2-5 is a better fit for the DNA end. The CDR3 contains 13 residues. Germline lookup yields CDR1 SGHVS and CDR2 FQNEAQ. The chain's CDR3 is CASRRGNAETQYF. For the CDR3, the DNA is TGTGCCAGCAGGCGCGGGAATGCGGAGACCCAGTACTTC.

The chain has TRBV10-3 and TRBJ2-5, with D possibly being TRBD2 (6 bases). The J call is in doubt because the DNA end fits TRBJ2-7 better. Per the germline V gene, CDR1 is ENHRY and CDR2 is SYGVKD. The CDR3 runs 14 residues. This chain's CDR3 is CAISRLGDSYEQYF. In nucleotides, the CDR3 is TGTGCCATCAGCCGCCTCGGGGACTCGTACGAGCAGTACTTC.

This clonotype has a handful of counts. The V call is TRBV7-9, the J call TRBJ2-7; D is ambiguous. Trimming took 7 bases from V and 4 from J, leaving 11 bases between them. The CDR3 has 12 residues. Germline V CDR1 and CDR2: SEHNR, FQNEAQ (reference sequence). The CDR3 bases are TGTGCCAGCACAAACCCAGGATACGAGCAGTACTTC. It yields the protein CASTNPGYEQYF.

The chain recombines TRBV28 with TRBJ2-1, with TRBD1 matching over 12 bases. The CDR3 covers 16 residues. Germline V gene sequence: CDR1 MDHEN, CDR2 SYDVKM. Trimming took 5 bases from V and 9 from J; bases not matched to a gene: 11. The CDR3 here is CASSAPRDRGRSEQFF. CDR3 in DNA: TGTGCCAGCAGTGCACCCCGGGACAGGGGGCGAAGTGAGCAGTTCTTC.

Regarding this clonotype: A much bigger clone sits one base away, suggesting this may be a read error. The rearrangement joins TRBV29-1 to TRBJ2-1; 7 bases align to TRBD2. Trimming at V came to 8 bases and at J to 7 bases, leaving 14 bases not matched to a gene. The germline V gene encodes CDR1 SQVTM and CDR2 ANQGSEA. The CDR3 runs 14 residues. CDR3 residues: CSWSASGLRNEQFF. In DNA form, the CDR3 reads TGCAGCTGGTCGGCTAGCGGTCTGCGGAATGAGCAGTTCTTC.

This rearrangement joins TRBV3-1 to TRBJ2-5; D could derive from TRBD1 or TRBD2 (5 bases each). The J call may be incorrect, as the DNA end agrees better with TRBJ2-7. Germline loops: CDR1 LGHDT, CDR2 YNNKEL (reference sequence). The CDR3 length is 13 residues. The CDR3 sequence is CASSGAGSHEQYF. The CDR3 DNA is TGTGCCAGCAGCGGGGCAGGGAGCCACGAGCAGTACTTC.

Turning to this clonotype: At one of its ends the junction is not consistent with the germline gene, which may arise from a read error. The genes are TRBV6-2 or TRBV6-3 and TRBJ1-6; D uncertain. From germline, CDR1 is MNHEY and CDR2 SVGEGT. The length of the CDR3 is 14 residues. The CDR3 spells CASTRRSYNSPPHF. DNA of the CDR3: TGTGCCAGCACAAGAAGATCCTATAATTCACCCCCCCACTTT.